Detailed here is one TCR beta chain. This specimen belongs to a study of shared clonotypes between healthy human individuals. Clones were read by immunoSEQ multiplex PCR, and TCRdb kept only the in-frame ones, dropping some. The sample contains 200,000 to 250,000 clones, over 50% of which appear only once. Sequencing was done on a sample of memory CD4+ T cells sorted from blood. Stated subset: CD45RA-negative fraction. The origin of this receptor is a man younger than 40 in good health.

CDR3: CASSVVDSGSYEQYF. The CDR3 bases are TGTGCCAGCAGCGTAGTGGATAGCGGGTCCTACGAGCAGTACTTC. This chain links TRBV9 with TRBJ2-7; TRBD2 agrees at 7 bases. CDR1 SGDLS and CDR2 YYNGEE come from the germline V gene. Trimming took 0 bases from V and 1 from J; bases not matched to a gene: 4. This CDR3 region has 15 residues.